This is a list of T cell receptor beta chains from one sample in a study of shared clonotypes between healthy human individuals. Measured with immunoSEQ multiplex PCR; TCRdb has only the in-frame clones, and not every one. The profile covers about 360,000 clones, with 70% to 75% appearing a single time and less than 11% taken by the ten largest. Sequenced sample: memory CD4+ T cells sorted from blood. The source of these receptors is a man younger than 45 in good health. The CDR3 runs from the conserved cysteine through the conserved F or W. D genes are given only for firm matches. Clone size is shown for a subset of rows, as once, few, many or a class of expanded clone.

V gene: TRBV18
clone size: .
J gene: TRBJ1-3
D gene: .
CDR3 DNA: TGTGCCAGCTCTTCCGGGACAACGGGAAACACCATATATTTT
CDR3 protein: CASSSGTTGNTIYF

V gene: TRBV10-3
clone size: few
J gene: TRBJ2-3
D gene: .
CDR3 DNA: TGTGCCATCAGTGAATCTGGCGGGGCCACAGATACGCAGTATTTT
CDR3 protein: CAISESGGATDTQYF

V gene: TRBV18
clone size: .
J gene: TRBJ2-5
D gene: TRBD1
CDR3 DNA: TGTGCCAGCTCACCGCCTGACAGGGGGCTTACCCAGTACTTC
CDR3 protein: CASSPPDRGLTQYF

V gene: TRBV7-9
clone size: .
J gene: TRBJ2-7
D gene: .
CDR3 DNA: TGTGCCAGCAGCTTCCTCTCCCTTGGGGAGCAGTACTTC
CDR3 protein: CASSFLSLGEQYF

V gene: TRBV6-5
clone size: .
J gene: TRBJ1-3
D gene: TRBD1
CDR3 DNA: TGTGCCAGCAGAACAGGGGTGTCCGGAAACACCATATATTTT
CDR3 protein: CASRTGVSGNTIYF

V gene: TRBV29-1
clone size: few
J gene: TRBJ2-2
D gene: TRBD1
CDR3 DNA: TGCAGCGTTGGACAGGGGGCCACCGGGGAGCTGTTTTTT
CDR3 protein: CSVGQGATGELFF

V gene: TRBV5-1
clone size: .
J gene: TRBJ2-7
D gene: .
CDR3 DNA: TGCGCCAACAGCCGAGCGTCCCGGGACGGGAGCTCCTACGAGCAGTACTTC
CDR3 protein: CANSRASRDGSSYEQYF

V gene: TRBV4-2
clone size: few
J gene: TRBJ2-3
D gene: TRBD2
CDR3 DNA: TGTGCCAGCAGCCAAGAAACCGGGACTAGCGGGGGTGCTAGCACAGATACGCAGTATTTT
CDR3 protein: CASSQETGTSGGASTDTQYF

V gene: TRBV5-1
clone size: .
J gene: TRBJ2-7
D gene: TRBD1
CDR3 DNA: TGCGCCAGCAGCCCTATGACAGGGGGGTTAGTGGGCGAGCAGTACTTC
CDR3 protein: CASSPMTGGLVGEQYF

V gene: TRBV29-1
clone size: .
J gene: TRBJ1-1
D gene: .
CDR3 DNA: TGCAGCGTTGGGCACTTGGGTCAGGATCTCACTGAAGCTTTCTTT
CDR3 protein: CSVGHLGQDLTEAFF

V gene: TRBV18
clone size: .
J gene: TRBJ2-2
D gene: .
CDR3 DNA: TGTGCCAGCTCACGTTGGGGACAAGACACCGGGGAGCTGTTTTTT
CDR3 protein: CASSRWGQDTGELFF

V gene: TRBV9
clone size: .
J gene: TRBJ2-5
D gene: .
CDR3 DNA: TGTGCCAGCAGCGGCCGGGACTTCGGGGAGACCCAGTACTTC
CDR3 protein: CASSGRDFGETQYF

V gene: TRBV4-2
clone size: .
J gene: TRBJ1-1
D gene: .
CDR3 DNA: TGTGCCAGCAGCCAAGTGGGGGTACTCGGGAACACTGAAGCTTTCTTT
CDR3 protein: CASSQVGVLGNTEAFF

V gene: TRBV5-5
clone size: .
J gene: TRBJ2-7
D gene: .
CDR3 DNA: TGTGCCAGCAGCTTGGGGGGGCCCGTCAACTACGAGCAGTACTTC
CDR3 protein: CASSLGGPVNYEQYF

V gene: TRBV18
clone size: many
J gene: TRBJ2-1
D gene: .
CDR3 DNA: TGTGCCAGCTCACTTAGCGGTTCCCCCTACAATGAGCAGTTCTTC
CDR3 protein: CASSLSGSPYNEQFF

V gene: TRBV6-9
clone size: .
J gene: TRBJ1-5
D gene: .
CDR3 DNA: TGTGCCAGCAGACTACAGAACGGTCAGCCCCAGCATTTT
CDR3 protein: CASRLQNGQPQHF

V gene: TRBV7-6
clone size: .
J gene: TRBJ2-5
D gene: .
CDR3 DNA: TGTGCCAGCAGCTTAAATGGGGGTGAGACCCAGTACTTC
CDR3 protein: CASSLNGGETQYF

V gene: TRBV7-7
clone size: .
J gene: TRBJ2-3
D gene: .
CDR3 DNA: TGTGCCAGCAGCTTAGGGGCCCGGGATACGCAGTATTTT
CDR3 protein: CASSLGARDTQYF

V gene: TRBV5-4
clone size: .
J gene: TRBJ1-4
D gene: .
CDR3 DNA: TGTGCCAGCAGCTCTCCAGACGGGAATAATGAAAAACTGTTTTTT
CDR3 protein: CASSSPDGNNEKLFF

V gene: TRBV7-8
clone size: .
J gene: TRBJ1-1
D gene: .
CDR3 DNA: TGTGCCAGCAGCCCTCTCACTGAAGCTTTCTTT
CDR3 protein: CASSPLTEAFF

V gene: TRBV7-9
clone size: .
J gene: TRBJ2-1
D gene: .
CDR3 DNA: TGTGCCAGCAGCCCCCGGGGCGGAGCCTACAGGACGGAGCAGTTCTTC
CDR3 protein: CASSPRGGAYRTEQFF

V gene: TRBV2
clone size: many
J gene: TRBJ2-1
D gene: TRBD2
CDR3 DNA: TGTGCCAGCAGACTACGGGGACTAGCGGGAGTCTCGGGCAATGAGCAGTTCTTC
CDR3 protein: CASRLRGLAGVSGNEQFF

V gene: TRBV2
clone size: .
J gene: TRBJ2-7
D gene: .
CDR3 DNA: TGTGCCAGCAGGGAAAGACAGGAAAGCTCCTACGAGCAGTACTTC
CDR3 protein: CASRERQESSYEQYF

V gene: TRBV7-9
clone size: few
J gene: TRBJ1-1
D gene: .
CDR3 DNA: TGTGCCAGCAGCAGTCAGGGGAACACTGAAGCTTTCTTT
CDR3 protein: CASSSQGNTEAFF

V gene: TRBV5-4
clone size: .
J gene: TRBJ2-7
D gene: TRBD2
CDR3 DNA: TGTGCCAGCAGCTTGGGCGGGAGGGCCTCTTACGAGCAGTACTTC
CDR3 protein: CASSLGGRASYEQYF

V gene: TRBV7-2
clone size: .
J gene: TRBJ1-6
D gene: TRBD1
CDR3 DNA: TGTGCCAGCAGCCCCCGGGACAGGGGATCACCCCTCCACTTT
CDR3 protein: CASSPRDRGSPLHF

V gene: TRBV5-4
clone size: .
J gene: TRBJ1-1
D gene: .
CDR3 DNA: TGTGCCAGCAGCTTGGTGCAGCCTCAAGGGATGAACACTGAAGCTTTCTTT
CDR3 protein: CASSLVQPQGMNTEAFF

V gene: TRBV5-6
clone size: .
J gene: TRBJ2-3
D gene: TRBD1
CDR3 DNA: TGTGCCAGCAGTCAAAATTCAGGGGGTTGGACAGATACGCAGTATTTT
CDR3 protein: CASSQNSGGWTDTQYF

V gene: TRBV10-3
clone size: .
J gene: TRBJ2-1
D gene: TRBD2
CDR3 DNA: TGTGCCATCAGCGGTAGCGGGAGGGATGAGCAGTTCTTC
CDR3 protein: CAISGSGRDEQFF

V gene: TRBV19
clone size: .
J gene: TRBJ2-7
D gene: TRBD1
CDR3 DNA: TGTGCCAGTAGCCCAGGCGGGGACAGGGGTGGGTACGAGCAGTACTTC
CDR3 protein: CASSPGGDRGGYEQYF

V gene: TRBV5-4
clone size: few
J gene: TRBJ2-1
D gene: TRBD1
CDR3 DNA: TGTGCCAGCAGCGGAACCCACAGGGGCCACAATGAGCAGTTCTTC
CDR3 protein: CASSGTHRGHNEQFF

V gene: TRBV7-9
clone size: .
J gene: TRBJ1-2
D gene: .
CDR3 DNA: TGTGCCAGCAGCTTAAAGGCTAACTATGGCTACACCTTC
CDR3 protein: CASSLKANYGYTF

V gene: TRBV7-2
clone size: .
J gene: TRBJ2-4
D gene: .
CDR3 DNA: TGTGCCAGCGGCCGGGCCGGTAACATTCAGTACTTC
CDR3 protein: CASGRAGNIQYF

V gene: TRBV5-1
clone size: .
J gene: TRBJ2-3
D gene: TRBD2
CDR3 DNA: TGCGCCAGCAGCTCGGGGCGCGTGGGACGGGAGGGACGCACAGATACGCAGTATTTT
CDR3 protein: CASSSGRVGREGRTDTQYF

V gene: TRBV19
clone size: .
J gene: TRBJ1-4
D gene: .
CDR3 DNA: TGTGCCAGTAGTAAGACAGCAACTAATGAAAAACTGTTTTTT
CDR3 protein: CASSKTATNEKLFF

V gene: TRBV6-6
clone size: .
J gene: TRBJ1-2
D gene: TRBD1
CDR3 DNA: TGTGCCAGCAGTTACGAGGACAGGGGAGTGAAAGGCTACACCTTC
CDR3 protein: CASSYEDRGVKGYTF

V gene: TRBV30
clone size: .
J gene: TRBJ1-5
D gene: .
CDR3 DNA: TGTGCCTGGACCCTCCCGGGCGGCATCGGGCCCCAGCATTTT
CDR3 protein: CAWTLPGGIGPQHF

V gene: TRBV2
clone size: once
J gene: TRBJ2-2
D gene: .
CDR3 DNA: TGTGCCAGCCTCGGCGTCCTCGCCGGGGAGCTGTTTTTT
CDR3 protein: CASLGVLAGELFF

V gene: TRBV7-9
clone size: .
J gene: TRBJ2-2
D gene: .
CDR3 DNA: TGTGCCAGCAGCGGCAGGGGAGCCGGGGAGCTGTTTTTT
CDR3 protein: CASSGRGAGELFF

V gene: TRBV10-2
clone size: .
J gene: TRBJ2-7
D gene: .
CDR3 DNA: TGCGCCAGCAGTGAGCAACGGGCCCTGGAGCAGTACTTC
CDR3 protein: CASSEQRALEQYF

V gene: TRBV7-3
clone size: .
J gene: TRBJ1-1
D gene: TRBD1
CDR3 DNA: TGTGCCAGCAGCTTAGACAGGGTGGTAACTGAAGCTTTCTTT
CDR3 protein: CASSLDRVVTEAFF

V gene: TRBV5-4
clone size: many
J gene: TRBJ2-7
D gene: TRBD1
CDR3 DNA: TGTGCCAGCAGCATATCCGGGACAGGGACCCACGAGCAGTACTTC
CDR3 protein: CASSISGTGTHEQYF

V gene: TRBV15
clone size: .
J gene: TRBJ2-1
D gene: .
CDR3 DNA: TGTGCCACCAGCAGGAAGGTGGGGGATCTCAATGAGCAGTTCTTC
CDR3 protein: CATSRKVGDLNEQFF

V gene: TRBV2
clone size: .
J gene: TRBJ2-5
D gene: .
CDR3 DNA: TGTGCCAGCAGGGGGGAACAGGGATCCACCCAGTACTTC
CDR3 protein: CASRGEQGSTQYF

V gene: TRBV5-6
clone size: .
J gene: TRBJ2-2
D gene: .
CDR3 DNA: TGTGCCAGCAGCTTGGCTCTGGGCCCCGTCGGGGAGCTGTTTTTT
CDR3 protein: CASSLALGPVGELFF

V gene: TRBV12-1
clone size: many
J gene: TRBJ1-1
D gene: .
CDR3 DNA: TGTGCCAGCAGCTTTGGGGGGGTTAAGGGGAACACTGAAGCTTTCTTT
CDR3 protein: CASSFGGVKGNTEAFF